This T cell receptor beta chain comes out of a study of T cell responses to AZD1222 COVID-19 vaccine. Findings and caveats of the study: Of spike-specific TCRs, nearly half reportedly target regions left unmutated in variants.

The CDR3 is made up of 11 amino acids. Germline V gene lookup returns CDR1 SGHRS and CDR2 YFSETQ. The germline V and J ends were trimmed by 4 bases and 5 bases, with 6 bases remaining between them. Measured with immunoSEQ multiplex PCR; TCRdb has only the in-frame clones, and not every one. Of 80,000 or so clones in the sample, 90% were seen once. Points on this clone: Its antigen is not known.

Sample: peripheral blood, taken 28 days after the second AZD1222 dose. The V and J genes are TRBV5-1 and TRBJ2-5; D unresolved. This clonotype was sampled from an adult who received the AZD1222 COVID-19 vaccine. The CDR3 region has the DNA TGCGCCAGCAGCCACCTGGAGACCCAGTACTTC. Translating gives CASSHLETQYF.